This is a list of T cell receptor beta chains from one sample in a study of blood T cells in healthy people across ages. TCRdb passed the 5' RACE reads through MiXCR, listing each CDR3 protein once. The data show around 800,000 distinct CDR3 sequences, less than 80% seen once. Sequencing was done on a sample of blood. The source of these receptors is a man in his thirties or forties in good health. The CDR3 runs from the conserved cysteine through the conserved F or W. D genes are given only for firm matches. Size is stated for part of the rows, as once, few or many counts, or as a class when the clone is expanded.

j_call v_call clone_size d_call cdr3_aa cdr3_nt
TRBJ2-4 TRBV6-2/TRBV6-3 few TRBD1 CASSWDRGIQYF TGTGCCAGCAGTTGGGACAGGGGCATTCAGTACTTC
TRBJ2-1 TRBV7-2 - TRBD2 CASSFLAGISYNEQFF TGTGCCAGCAGCTTTCTAGCGGGAATCTCCTACAATGAGCAGTTCTTC
TRBJ2-7 TRBV5-1 once TRBD2 CASSALRTSGYEQYF TGCGCCAGCAGCGCCTTGAGGACTAGCGGGTACGAGCAGTACTTC
TRBJ2-5 TRBV10-3 - TRBD1 CAISPQGGTETQYF TGTGCCATCAGCCCACAGGGGGGAACAGAGACCCAGTACTTC
TRBJ2-1 TRBV20-1 - - CSVKIVNEQFF TGCAGTGTTAAAATAGTTAATGAGCAGTTCTTC
TRBJ1-2 TRBV2 - - CAGSELGGSYGYTF TGTGCCGGCAGTGAATTGGGAGGGAGCTATGGCTACACCTTC
TRBJ2-1 TRBV7-3 - - CASSLTPLEGIPYEQFF TGTGCCAGCAGCTTAACCCCCCTGGAGGGGATTCCCTACGAGCAGTTCTTC
TRBJ2-1 TRBV7-3 once TRBD2 CASSFSGGLAGSSYNEQFF TGTGCCAGCAGCTTTTCAGGGGGACTAGCGGGGAGCTCCTACAATGAGCAGTTCTTC
TRBJ2-1 TRBV3-1 - TRBD2 CASSQSGTSSYNEQFF TGTGCCAGCAGCCAATCCGGGACTAGCTCCTACAATGAGCAGTTCTTC
TRBJ1-2 TRBV12-3/TRBV12-4 - - CASGSAYYGYTF TGTGCCAGCGGCTCCGCCTACTATGGCTACACCTTC
TRBJ2-3 TRBV7-2 - TRBD2 CASSSRTSGYADTQYF TGTGCCAGCAGCTCCCGGACTAGCGGGTATGCAGATACGCAGTATTTT
TRBJ2-7 TRBV10-3 once - CAICLLEGHYEQYF TGTGCCATCTGTCTCCTAGAGGGCCACTACGAGCAGTACTTC
TRBJ1-2 TRBV9 - TRBD1 CASSPAQGPLYGYTF TGTGCCAGCAGCCCAGCACAGGGGCCCCTCTATGGCTACACCTTC
TRBJ2-1 TRBV9 few TRBD2 CASSVAAGVLNNEQFF TGTGCCAGCAGCGTAGCGGCGGGGGTCTTGAACAATGAGCAGTTCTTC
TRBJ1-5 TRBV6-2/TRBV6-3 few TRBD1 CASSPTGEGNQPQHF TGTGCCAGCAGCCCCACAGGGGAAGGCAATCAGCCCCAGCATTTT
TRBJ2-5 TRBV4-1 - - CASSQVNREETQYF TGCGCCAGCAGCCAAGTTAACAGGGAGGAGACCCAGTACTTC
TRBJ2-7 TRBV29-1 - TRBD1 CSVQNIISGQGSYEQYF TGCAGCGTCCAAAATATAATCTCGGGACAGGGGAGCTACGAGCAGTACTTC
TRBJ2-7 TRBV29-1 - - CSVTEVEQYF TGCAGCGTAACCGAGGTCGAGCAGTACTTC
TRBJ2-1 TRBV20-1 - - CSAREQAPYNEQFF TGCAGTGCTAGAGAACAGGCGCCCTACAATGAGCAGTTCTTC
TRBJ2-7 TRBV4-3 - - CASSQGDGSSSYEQYF TGCGCCAGCAGCCAAGGGGACGGGAGCAGCTCCTACGAGCAGTACTTC
TRBJ1-1 TRBV12-3/TRBV12-4 - - CASSFGGQGTEAFF TGTGCCAGCAGTTTTGGGGGGCAGGGCACTGAAGCTTTCTTT
TRBJ2-3 TRBV7-2 - - CASRPGSTSTDTQYF TGTGCCAGCAGACCAGGGAGTACTAGCACAGATACGCAGTATTTT
TRBJ2-1 TRBV7-2 - TRBD2 CASLAGGPYNEQFF TGTGCCAGTCTAGCGGGGGGTCCCTACAATGAGCAGTTCTTC
TRBJ2-7 TRBV7-9 - TRBD1 CASSGRDSPYEQYF TGTGCCAGCAGCGGCAGGGACAGCCCCTACGAGCAGTACTTC
TRBJ1-2 TRBV6-2/TRBV6-3 - - CASSVSGSGYGYTF TGTGCCAGCAGCGTCTCCGGCAGCGGCTATGGCTACACCTTC
TRBJ1-2 TRBV6-1 - - CASSESPTGLGLGYTF TGTGCCAGCAGTGAATCCCCCACAGGTCTCGGACTCGGCTACACCTTC
TRBJ2-5 TRBV6-2/TRBV6-3 - - CASSYSGQDNLETQYF TGTGCCAGCAGTTACTCGGGGCAGGATAACCTAGAGACCCAGTACTTC
TRBJ1-2 TRBV20-1 - - CSGTSDSTRGNYGYTF TGCAGTGGAACAAGTGACTCCACGCGGGGAAACTATGGCTACACCTTC
TRBJ2-7 TRBV20-1 few - CSANDLETDRLEQYF TGCAGTGCAAACGACTTAGAGACCGACCGTCTGGAGCAGTACTTC
TRBJ2-1 TRBV10-3 - - CAINGGVKSYNEQFF TGTGCCATCAATGGGGGTGTAAAGAGCTACAATGAGCAGTTCTTC
TRBJ2-7 TRBV12-3/TRBV12-4 - TRBD1 CASSLDTGEWRYEQYF TGTGCCAGCAGTTTAGATACAGGGGAATGGCGCTACGAGCAGTACTTC
TRBJ1-2 TRBV10-3 - - CAISAGGGDGYTF TGTGCCATCAGTGCTGGAGGGGGTGATGGCTACACCTTC
TRBJ2-1 TRBV27 - TRBD1 CASSFGDSMNEQFF TGTGCCAGCAGTTTTGGGGACAGTATGAATGAGCAGTTCTTC
TRBJ1-2 TRBV6-6 - - CALADPAGYGYTF TGTGCCTTGGCCGATCCCGCTGGCTATGGCTACACCTTC
TRBJ1-2 TRBV3-1 once - CASSPPSRGYGYTF TGTGCCAGCAGCCCCCCATCCCGGGGATATGGCTACACCTTC
TRBJ2-1 TRBV20-1 - TRBD2 CSAKLAGRSYNEQFF TGCAGTGCTAAACTAGCGGGGCGCTCCTACAATGAGCAGTTCTTC
TRBJ1-4 TRBV6-6 - - CASSDMDGGNEKLFF TGTGCCAGCAGTGACATGGACGGTGGTAATGAAAAACTGTTTTTT
TRBJ2-6 TRBV12-3/TRBV12-4 - TRBD1 CASTTGTGDSGANVLTF TGTGCCAGCACCACCGGGACAGGGGACTCTGGGGCCAACGTCCTGACTTTC
TRBJ2-4 TRBV3-1 - - CASSHISGNIQYF TGTGCCAGCAGCCACATCAGTGGGAACATTCAGTACTTC
TRBJ2-7 TRBV7-2 few TRBD2 CASSSKGAGLAGRYEQYF TGTGCCAGCAGCTCGAAGGGAGCGGGGCTAGCGGGGAGGTACGAGCAGTACTTC
TRBJ2-7 TRBV5-1 - - CASSRDGPEQYF TGCGCCAGCAGCCGCGACGGTCCCGAGCAGTACTTC
TRBJ2-3 TRBV20-1 - TRBD1 CSATMAQGVADTQYF TGCAGTGCCACCATGGCACAGGGGGTGGCAGATACGCAGTATTTT